The rows below give T cell receptor beta chains drawn from one sample of a study of blood T cell repertoires in COVID-19. Libraries were prepared by immunoSEQ multiplex PCR; TCRdb keeps only in-frame clonotypes and omits some of them. This sample has 30,000 to 45,000 clones; 88% occur once, and the top ten carry 4.5% to 5%. The specimen was peripheral blood. Receptors were obtained from a woman between 65 and 79 years old with active COVID-19. Both conserved end residues are trimmed from each CDR3. Each record gives: V gene, J gene, CDR3 protein.

TRBV6-2/TRBV6-3	TRBJ1-5	ASSYSRTGGAGQPQH
TRBV10-1	TRBJ2-7	ASSRSGTAIGEQY
TRBV27	TRBJ2-4	ASSLGGRDIQY
TRBV7-9	TRBJ1-6	ASSETDRNSPLH
TRBV5-5	TRBJ1-1	ASSFVTTEAF
TRBV7-9	TRBJ2-3	ASSLATFSDTQY
TRBV5-5	TRBJ2-7	ASSFLAGISYEQY
TRBV28	TRBJ1-3	ASSSPGIIGNTIY
TRBV7-9	TRBJ2-3	ASTLEGDTQY
TRBV18	TRBJ1-1	ASSSEVSEAF
TRBV11-3	TRBJ2-1	ASSIESTDDNEQF
TRBV6-1	TRBJ1-6	ASSDQGNSPLH
TRBV7-2	TRBJ2-1	ASSLDERGSFYNEQF
TRBV10-3	TRBJ1-1	ATGDTGNTEAF
TRBV4-2	TRBJ2-3	ASSVHPGLAGGTDTQY
TRBV4-3	TRBJ1-2	ASSQALTATYGYT
TRBV6-2/TRBV6-3	TRBJ2-7	ASSYGRGPFYEQY
TRBV6-5	TRBJ1-2	ASSYKAQGHYYGYT
TRBV9	TRBJ2-3	ASSAKSSGGPTDTQY
TRBV28	TRBJ2-7	ASSLAGNEQY
TRBV18	TRBJ2-3	ASSLGDRGRTDTQY
TRBV3-1/TRBV3-2	TRBJ2-1	ASSQYAGGRKNYNEQF
TRBV28	TRBJ2-7	ASSPGGQSYEQY
TRBV28	TRBJ1-2	ASSLGHGGYT